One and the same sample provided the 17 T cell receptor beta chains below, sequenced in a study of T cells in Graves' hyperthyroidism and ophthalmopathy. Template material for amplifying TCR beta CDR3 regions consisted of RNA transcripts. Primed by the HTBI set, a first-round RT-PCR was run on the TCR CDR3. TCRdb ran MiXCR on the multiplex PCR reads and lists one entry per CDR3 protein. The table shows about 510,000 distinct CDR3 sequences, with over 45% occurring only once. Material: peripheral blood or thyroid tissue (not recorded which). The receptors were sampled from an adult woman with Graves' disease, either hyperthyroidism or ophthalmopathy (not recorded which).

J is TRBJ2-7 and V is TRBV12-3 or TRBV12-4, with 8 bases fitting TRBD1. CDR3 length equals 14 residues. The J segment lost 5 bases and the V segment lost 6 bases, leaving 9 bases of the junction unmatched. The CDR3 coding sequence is TGTGCCAGCAGACTCGGACAGGGTGGGGACGAGCAGTACTTC. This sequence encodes CASRLGQGGDEQYF.

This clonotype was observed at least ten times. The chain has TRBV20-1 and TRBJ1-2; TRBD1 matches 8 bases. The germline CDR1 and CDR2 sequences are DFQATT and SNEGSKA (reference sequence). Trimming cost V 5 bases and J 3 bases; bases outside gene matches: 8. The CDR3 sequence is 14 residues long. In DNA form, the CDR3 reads TGCAGTGCTCCGCGGACAGGGACCGACTATGGCTACACCTTC. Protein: CSAPRTGTDYGYTF.

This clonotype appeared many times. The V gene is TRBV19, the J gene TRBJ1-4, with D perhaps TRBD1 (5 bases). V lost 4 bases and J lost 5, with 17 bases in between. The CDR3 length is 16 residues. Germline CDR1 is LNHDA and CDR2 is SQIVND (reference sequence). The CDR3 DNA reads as TGTGCCAGTAGTACGGGGGACCGCCGAGGGAATGAAAAACTGTTTTTT. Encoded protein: CASSTGDRRGNEKLFF.

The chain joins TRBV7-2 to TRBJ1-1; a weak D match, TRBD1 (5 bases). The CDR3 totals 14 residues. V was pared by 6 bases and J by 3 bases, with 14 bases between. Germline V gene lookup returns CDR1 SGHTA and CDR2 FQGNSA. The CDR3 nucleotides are TGTGCCAGCAGATCACCTTCGGGGGACACTGAAGCTTTCTTT. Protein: CASRSPSGDTEAFF.

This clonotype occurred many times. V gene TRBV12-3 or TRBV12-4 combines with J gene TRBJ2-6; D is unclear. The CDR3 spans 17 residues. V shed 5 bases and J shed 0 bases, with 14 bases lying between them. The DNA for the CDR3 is TGTGCCAGCAGTGCCCTAAGACGGCACTCTGGGGCCAACGTCCTGACTTTC. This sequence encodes CASSALRRHSGANVLTF.

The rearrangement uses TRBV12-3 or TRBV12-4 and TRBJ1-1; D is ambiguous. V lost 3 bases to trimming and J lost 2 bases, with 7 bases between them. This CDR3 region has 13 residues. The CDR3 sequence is CASSFGSNTEAFF. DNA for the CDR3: TGTGCCAGCAGTTTTGGGTCCAACACTGAAGCTTTCTTT.

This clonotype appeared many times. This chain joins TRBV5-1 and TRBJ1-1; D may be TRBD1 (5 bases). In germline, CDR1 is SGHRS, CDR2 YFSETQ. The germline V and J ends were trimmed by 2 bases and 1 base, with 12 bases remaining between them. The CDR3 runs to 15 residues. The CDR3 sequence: CASSFAGIGNTEAFF. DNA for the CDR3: TGCGCCAGCAGCTTTGCAGGGATTGGGAACACTGAAGCTTTCTTT.

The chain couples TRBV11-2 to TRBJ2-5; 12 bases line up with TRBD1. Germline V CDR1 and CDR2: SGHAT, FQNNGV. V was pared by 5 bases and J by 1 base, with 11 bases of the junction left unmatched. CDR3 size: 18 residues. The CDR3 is CASSTGTGGAKGQETQYF. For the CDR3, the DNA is TGTGCCAGCAGCACGGGGACAGGGGGCGCAAAGGGCCAAGAGACCCAGTACTTC.

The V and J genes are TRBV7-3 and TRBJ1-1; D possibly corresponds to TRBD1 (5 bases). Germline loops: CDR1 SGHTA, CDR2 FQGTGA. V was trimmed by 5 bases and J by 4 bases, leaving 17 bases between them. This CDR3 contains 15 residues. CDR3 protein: CASSLLGGYGTEAFF. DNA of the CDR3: TGTGCCAGCAGCCTCCTTGGGGGGTACGGCACTGAAGCTTTCTTT. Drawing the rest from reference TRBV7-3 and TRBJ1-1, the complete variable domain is GAGVSQTPSNKVTEKGKYVELRCDPISGHTALYWYRQSLGQGPEFLIYFQGTGAADDSGLPNDRFFAVRPEGSVSTLKIQRTERGDSAVYLCASSLLGGYGTEAFFGQGTRLTVV.

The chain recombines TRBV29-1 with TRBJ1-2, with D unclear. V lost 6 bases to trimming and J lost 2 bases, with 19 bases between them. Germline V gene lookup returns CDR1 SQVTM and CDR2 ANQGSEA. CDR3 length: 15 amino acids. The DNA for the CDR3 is TGCAGCGTCAGCGGCACGTCACAGCTCAACTATGGCTACACCTTC. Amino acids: CSVSGTSQLNYGYTF.

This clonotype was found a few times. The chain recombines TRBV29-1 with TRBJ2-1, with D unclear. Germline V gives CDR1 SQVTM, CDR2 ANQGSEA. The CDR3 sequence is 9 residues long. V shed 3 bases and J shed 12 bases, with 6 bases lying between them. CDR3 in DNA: TGCAGCGTTGATGGGTTGCAGTTCTTC. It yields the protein CSVDGLQFF.

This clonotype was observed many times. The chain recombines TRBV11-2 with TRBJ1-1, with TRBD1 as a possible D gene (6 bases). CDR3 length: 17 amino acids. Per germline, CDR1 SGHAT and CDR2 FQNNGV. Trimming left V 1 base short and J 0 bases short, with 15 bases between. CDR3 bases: TGTGCCAGCAGCTTAGTGGCGGGGGGGACACTGAACACTGAAGCTTTCTTT. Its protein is CASSLVAGGTLNTEAFF. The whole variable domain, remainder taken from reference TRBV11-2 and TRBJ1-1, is EAGVAQSPRYKIIEKRQSVAFWCNPISGHATLYWYQQILGQGPKLLIQFQNNGVVDDSQLPKDRFSAERLKGVDSTLKIQPAKLEDSAVYLCASSLVAGGTLNTEAFFGQGTRLTVV.

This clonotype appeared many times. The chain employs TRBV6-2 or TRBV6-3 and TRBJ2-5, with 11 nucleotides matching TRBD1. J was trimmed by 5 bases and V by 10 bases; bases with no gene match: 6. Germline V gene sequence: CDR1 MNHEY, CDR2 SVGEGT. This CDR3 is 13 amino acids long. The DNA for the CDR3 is TGTGCCATCAGGGACAGGGGGATGGAGACCCAGTACTTC. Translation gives CAIRDRGMETQYF.

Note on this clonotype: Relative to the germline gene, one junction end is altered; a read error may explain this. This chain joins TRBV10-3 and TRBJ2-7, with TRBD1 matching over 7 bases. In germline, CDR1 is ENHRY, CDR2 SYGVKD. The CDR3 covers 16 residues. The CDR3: CAISARGTVTSYGQYF. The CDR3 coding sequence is TGTGCCATCAGTGCTAGGGGGACAGTTACCTCCTACGGGCAGTACTTC.

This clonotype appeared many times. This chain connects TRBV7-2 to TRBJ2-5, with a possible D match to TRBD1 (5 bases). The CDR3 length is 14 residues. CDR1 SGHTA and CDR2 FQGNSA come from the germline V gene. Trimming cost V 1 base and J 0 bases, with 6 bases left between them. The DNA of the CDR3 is TGTGCCAGCAGCTTAGGACAGAACCAAGAGACCCAGTACTTC. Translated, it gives CASSLGQNQETQYF. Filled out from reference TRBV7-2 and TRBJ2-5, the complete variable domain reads GAGVSQSPSNKVTEKGKDVELRCDPISGHTALYWYRQSLGQGLEFLIYFQGNSAPDKSGLPSDRFSAERTGGSVSTLTIQRTQQEDSAVYLCASSLGQNQETQYFGPGTRLLVL.

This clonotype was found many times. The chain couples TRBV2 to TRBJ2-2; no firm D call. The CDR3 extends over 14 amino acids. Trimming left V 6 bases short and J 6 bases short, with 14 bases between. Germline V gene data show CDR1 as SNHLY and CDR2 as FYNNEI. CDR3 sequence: CASSSSIYSGELFF. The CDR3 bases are TGTGCCAGCAGCTCCTCAATCTACTCCGGGGAGCTGTTTTTT.

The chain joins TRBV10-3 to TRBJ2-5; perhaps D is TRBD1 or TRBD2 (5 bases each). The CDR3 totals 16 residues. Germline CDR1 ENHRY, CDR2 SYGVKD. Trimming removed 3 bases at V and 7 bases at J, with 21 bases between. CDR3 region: CAISDGAGKGRRTQYF. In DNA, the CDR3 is TGTGCCATCAGTGACGGGGCGGGTAAAGGTCGGCGGACCCAGTACTTC.